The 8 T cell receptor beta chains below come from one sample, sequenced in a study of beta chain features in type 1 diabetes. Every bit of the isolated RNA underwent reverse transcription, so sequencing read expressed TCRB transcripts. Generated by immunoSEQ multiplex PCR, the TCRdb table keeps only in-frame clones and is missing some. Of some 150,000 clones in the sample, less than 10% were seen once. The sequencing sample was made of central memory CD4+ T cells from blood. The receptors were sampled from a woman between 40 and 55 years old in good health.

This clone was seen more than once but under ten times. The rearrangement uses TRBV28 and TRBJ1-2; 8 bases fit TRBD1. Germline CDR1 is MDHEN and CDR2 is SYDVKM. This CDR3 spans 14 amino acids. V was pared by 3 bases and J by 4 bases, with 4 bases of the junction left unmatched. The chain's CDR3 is CASSLYRGIYGYTF. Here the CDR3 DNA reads TGTGCCAGCAGTTTGTACAGGGGGATCTATGGCTACACCTTC.

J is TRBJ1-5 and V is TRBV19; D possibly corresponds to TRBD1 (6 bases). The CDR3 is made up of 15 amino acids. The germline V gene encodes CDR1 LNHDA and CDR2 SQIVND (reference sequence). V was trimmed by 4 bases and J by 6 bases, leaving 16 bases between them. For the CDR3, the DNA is TGTGCCAGTAGTACCAGCGGGGTCAGGGGTCAGCCCCAGCATTTT. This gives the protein CASSTSGVRGQPQHF.

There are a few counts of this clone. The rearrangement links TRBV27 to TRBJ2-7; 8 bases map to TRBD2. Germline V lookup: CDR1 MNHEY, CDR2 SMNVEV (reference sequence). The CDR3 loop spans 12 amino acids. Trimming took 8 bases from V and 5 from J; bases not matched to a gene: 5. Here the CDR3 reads CASGTRMNEQYF. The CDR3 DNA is TGTGCCAGCGGGACTAGGATGAACGAGCAGTACTTC.

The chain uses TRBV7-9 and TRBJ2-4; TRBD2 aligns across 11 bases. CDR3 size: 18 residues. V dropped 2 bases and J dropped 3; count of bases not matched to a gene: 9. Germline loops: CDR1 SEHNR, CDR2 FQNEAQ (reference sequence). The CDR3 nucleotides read TGTGCCAGCAGCTTACCCTCCCGACTAGCGGGGTACAAAAACATTCAGTACTTC. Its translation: CASSLPSRLAGYKNIQYF.

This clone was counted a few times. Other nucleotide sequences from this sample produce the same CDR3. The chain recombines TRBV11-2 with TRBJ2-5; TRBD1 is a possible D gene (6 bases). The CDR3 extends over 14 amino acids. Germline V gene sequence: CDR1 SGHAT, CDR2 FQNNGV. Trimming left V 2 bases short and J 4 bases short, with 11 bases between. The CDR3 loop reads CASSLRTGSETQYF. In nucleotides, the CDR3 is TGTGCCAGCAGCTTACGAACAGGGTCAGAGACCCAGTACTTC.

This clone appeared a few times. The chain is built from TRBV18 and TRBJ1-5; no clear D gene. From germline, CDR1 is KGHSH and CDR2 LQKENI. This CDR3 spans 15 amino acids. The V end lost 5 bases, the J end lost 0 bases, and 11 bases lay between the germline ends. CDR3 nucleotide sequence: TGTGCCAGCTCAGCATCAGGCCGTAGCAATCAGCCCCAGCATTTT. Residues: CASSASGRSNQPQHF.

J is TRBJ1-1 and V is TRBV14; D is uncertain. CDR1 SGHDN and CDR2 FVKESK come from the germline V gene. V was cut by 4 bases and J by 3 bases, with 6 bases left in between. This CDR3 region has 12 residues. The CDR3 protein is CASSPLDTEAFF. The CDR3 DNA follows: TGTGCCAGCAGCCCCCTTGACACTGAAGCTTTCTTT. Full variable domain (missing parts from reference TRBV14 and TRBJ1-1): EAGVTQFPSHSVIEKGQTVTLRCDPISGHDNLYWYRRVMGKEIKFLLHFVKESKQDESGMPNNRFLAERTGGTYSTLKVQPAELEDSGVYFCASSPLDTEAFFGQGTRLTVV.

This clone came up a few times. In nucleotides, the CDR3 is TGTGCCATCAGTGCTCCGGGACAGGGGAACTATGGCTACACCTTC. It translates to CAISAPGQGNYGYTF. The chain combines TRBV10-3 with TRBJ1-2; 10 bases line up with TRBD1. There are 15 residues in the CDR3. The germline V gene has CDR1 ENHRY and CDR2 SYGVKD. The junction had 4 bases not matched to a gene; V was cut back by 4 bases and J by 2 bases.